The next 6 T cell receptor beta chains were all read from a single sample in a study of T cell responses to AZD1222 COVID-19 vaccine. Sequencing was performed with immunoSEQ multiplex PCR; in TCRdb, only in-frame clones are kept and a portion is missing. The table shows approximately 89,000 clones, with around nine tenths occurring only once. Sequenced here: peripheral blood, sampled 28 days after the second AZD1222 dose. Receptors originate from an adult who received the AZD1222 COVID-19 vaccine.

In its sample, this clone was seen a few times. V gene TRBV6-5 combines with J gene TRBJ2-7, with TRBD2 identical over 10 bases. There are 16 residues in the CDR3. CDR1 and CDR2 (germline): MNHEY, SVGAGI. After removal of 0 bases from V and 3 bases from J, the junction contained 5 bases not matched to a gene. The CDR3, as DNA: TGTGCCAGCAGTTACTCTCTAGCGGGGGTTTTCTACGAGCAGTACTTC. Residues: CASSYSLAGVFYEQYF.

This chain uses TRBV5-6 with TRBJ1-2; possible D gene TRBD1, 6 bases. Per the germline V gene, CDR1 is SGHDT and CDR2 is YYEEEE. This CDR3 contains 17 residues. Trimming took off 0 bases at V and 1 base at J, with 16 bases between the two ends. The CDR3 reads CASSLELRGAFNYGYTF. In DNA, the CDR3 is TGTGCCAGCAGCTTGGAATTGCGGGGGGCTTTTAACTATGGCTACACCTTC.

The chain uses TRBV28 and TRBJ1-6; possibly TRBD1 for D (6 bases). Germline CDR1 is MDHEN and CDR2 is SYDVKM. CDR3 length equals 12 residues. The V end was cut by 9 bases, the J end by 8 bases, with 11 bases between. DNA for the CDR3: TGTGCCAGTTCGACAGGTTATTCACCCCTCCACTTT. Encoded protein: CASSTGYSPLHF.

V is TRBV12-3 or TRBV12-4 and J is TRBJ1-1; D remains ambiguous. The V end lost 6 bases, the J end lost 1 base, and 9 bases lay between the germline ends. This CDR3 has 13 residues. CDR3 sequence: CASSSKGNTEAFF. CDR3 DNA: TGTGCCAGCAGCTCTAAAGGGAACACTGAAGCTTTCTTT.

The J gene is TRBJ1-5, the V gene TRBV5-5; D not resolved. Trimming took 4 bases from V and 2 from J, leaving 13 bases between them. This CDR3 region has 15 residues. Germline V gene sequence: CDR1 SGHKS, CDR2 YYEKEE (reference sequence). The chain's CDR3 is CASSPGAEGNQPQHF. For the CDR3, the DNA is TGTGCCAGCAGCCCCGGTGCGGAGGGCAATCAGCCCCAGCATTTT. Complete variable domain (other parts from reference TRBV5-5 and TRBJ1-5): DAGVTQSPTHLIKTRGQQVTLRCSPISGHKSVSWYQQVLGQGPQFIFQYYEKEERGRGNFPDRFSARQFPNYSSELNVNALLLGDSALYLCASSPGAEGNQPQHFGDGTRLSIL.

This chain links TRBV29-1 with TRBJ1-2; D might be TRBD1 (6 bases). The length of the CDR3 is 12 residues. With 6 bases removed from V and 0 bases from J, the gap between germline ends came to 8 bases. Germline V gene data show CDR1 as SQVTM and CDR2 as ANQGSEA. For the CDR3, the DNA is TGCAGCGTCCGGACAGCTAACTATGGCTACACCTTC. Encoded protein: CSVRTANYGYTF.